One sample yielded the 21 T cell receptor beta chains listed below, sequenced in a study of cytomegalovirus exposure and HLA in healthy donors. PCR involved 60 Vbeta and 13 Jbeta primers. Clones were sequenced by immunoSEQ multiplex PCR, and TCRdb holds only the in-frame ones, with some missing. The profile shows more than 75,000 clones, 79% of them singletons. The sample taken for sequencing was PBMCs. The origin of the receptors is a woman in her thirties or forties in good health and CMV-seropositive.

The chain links TRBV7-3 to TRBJ2-1, with 10 positions matching TRBD2. The CDR3 extends over 16 amino acids. V was clipped by 6 bases and J by 6 bases; unmatched bases: 11. Germline V gene data show CDR1 as SGHTA and CDR2 as FQGTGA. The CDR3 protein is CASRASEREGPNEQFF. CDR3 nucleotides: TGTGCCAGCAGGGCCTCGGAGCGGGAGGGTCCCAATGAGCAGTTCTTC.

This clone has just one count. CDR3 in amino acids: CASSYSSGYNEQFF. The CDR3 DNA is TGTGCCAGCAGTTACTCGAGCGGCTACAATGAGCAGTTCTTC. The chain is built from TRBV27 and TRBJ2-1, with D possibly matching TRBD2 (5 bases). V was clipped by 4 bases and J by 3 bases, with 10 bases between them. CDR1 and CDR2 (germline): MNHEY, SMNVEV (reference sequence). This CDR3 has 14 residues.

This clone was counted only a few times. This sequence joins TRBV18 and TRBJ2-7, with 7 positions matching TRBD2. The junction had 5 bases not matched to a gene; V was cut back by 4 bases and J by 5 bases. CDR1 is KGHSH, CDR2 LQKENI, per germline. This CDR3 comprises 13 residues. CDR3 nucleotide sequence: TGTGCCAGCTCACTGGGGGGGATCGACGAGCAGTACTTC. Protein: CASSLGGIDEQYF.

The V gene is TRBV27, the J gene TRBJ2-2; 7 nucleotides match TRBD1. The germline V gene has CDR1 MNHEY and CDR2 SMNVEV (reference sequence). This CDR3 is 16 amino acids long. The V and J ends lost 1 base and 1 base, in that order; junction bases with no gene match: 3. The CDR3 sequence is CASSLYWTGNTGELFF. The CDR3 DNA sequence: TGTGCCAGCAGTTTATACTGGACAGGGAACACCGGGGAGCTGTTTTTT.

V usage is TRBV4-3 and J usage is TRBJ1-4, with 8 positions matching TRBD1. The germline CDR1 and CDR2 sequences are LGHNA and YSLEER. V was clipped by 0 bases and J by 7 bases; unmatched bases: 4. The CDR3 is made up of 15 amino acids. The CDR3 here is CASSQEGTGIEKLFF. The CDR3, as DNA: TGCGCCAGCAGCCAAGAAGGGACAGGTATTGAAAAACTGTTTTTT.

The chain employs TRBV28 and TRBJ1-1; D possibly corresponds to TRBD1 (5 bases). V lost 8 bases to trimming and J lost 5 bases, with 15 bases between them. This CDR3 comprises 13 residues. CDR1 MDHEN and CDR2 SYDVKM come from the germline V gene. In DNA form, the CDR3 reads TGTGCCAGCCTGTTGCAGGGAAGGACTGAAGCTTTCTTT. Amino acid sequence: CASLLQGRTEAFF.

This clone was seen a few times. The chain links TRBV7-2 to TRBJ2-1; the D gene is possibly TRBD1 (6 bases). This CDR3 region has 14 residues. V dropped 5 bases and J dropped 3 bases, with 11 bases sitting between them. From germline, CDR1 is SGHTA and CDR2 FQGNSA. CDR3 coding DNA: TGTGCCAGCAGCCCAGGGGCCTACTACAATGAGCAGTTCTTC. Translated, it gives CASSPGAYYNEQFF.

The genes are TRBV4-2 and TRBJ2-5; the match to TRBD2 covers 9 bases. The CDR3 covers 14 residues. Germline CDR1 reads LGHNA; CDR2 reads YNFKEQ. The V and J ends lost 3 bases and 5 bases, in that order; junction bases with no gene match: 4. CDR3 region: CASSQGTSLETQYF. The CDR3 region has the DNA TGTGCCAGCAGCCAGGGGACTAGCTTGGAGACCCAGTACTTC.

The J gene is TRBJ2-7, the V gene TRBV5-1; D perhaps matches TRBD1 (5 bases). CDR1 is SGHRS, CDR2 YFSETQ, per germline. This CDR3 spans 13 amino acids. V gave up 4 bases and J gave up 3 bases, with 11 bases separating them. CDR3 protein: CASSQNQGYEQYF. The CDR3 DNA sequence: TGCGCCAGCAGCCAAAACCAGGGCTACGAGCAGTACTTC. The full variable domain, its missing parts supplied by reference TRBV5-1 and TRBJ2-7, is KAGVTQTPRYLIKTRGQQVTLSCSPISGHRSVSWYQQTPGQGLQFLFEYFSETQRNKGNFPGRFSGRQFSNSRSEMNVSTLELGDSALYLCASSQNQGYEQYFGPGTRLTVT.

This rearrangement joins TRBV6-5 to TRBJ2-7; 10 nucleotides agree with TRBD2. The ends lost 6 bases at V and 3 bases at J; junction bases unmatched: 8. CDR3 length equals 15 residues. The germline V gene has CDR1 MNHEY and CDR2 SVGAGI. The CDR3 sequence: CASSPGLADFYEQYF. The CDR3 nucleotides read TGTGCCAGCAGCCCTGGACTAGCGGACTTCTACGAGCAGTACTTC.

The chain uses TRBV6-1 and TRBJ2-3; no definite D call. The CDR3 totals 14 residues. From germline, CDR1 is MNHNS and CDR2 SASEGT. Between the trimmed V and J ends, which lost 4 bases and 6 bases, there was a span of 14 bases. CDR3: CASSAFLATDTQYF. The CDR3 DNA is TGTGCCAGCAGTGCCTTTTTGGCCACGGATACGCAGTATTTT.

The rearrangement joins TRBV5-1 to TRBJ1-1; D might be TRBD1 (5 bases). Trimming cost V 0 bases and J 8 bases, with 14 bases left between them. The CDR3 runs to 14 residues. The V gene's germline CDR1 is SGHRS and CDR2 YFSETQ. Here the CDR3 DNA reads TGCGCCAGCAGCTTGGCCGGGTTGGGGGGGGAAGCTTTCTTT. This translates into CASSLAGLGGEAFF.

This rearrangement joins TRBV29-1 to TRBJ1-1, with D possibly TRBD1 on 5 matching bases. Germline V gives CDR1 SQVTM, CDR2 ANQGSEA. The CDR3 totals 15 residues. The germline V and J ends were trimmed by 3 bases and 0 bases, with 14 bases remaining between them. CDR3 region: CSVEAGGNMNTEAFF. As DNA, the CDR3 is TGCAGCGTTGAGGCGGGGGGGAATATGAACACTGAAGCTTTCTTT.

The rearrangement uses TRBV7-2 and TRBJ2-7, with TRBD1 matching 10 bases. J lost 0 bases, V lost 6 bases, and 5 bases had no gene match. CDR1 and CDR2 (germline): SGHTA, FQGNSA. This CDR3 is built from 15 residues. The CDR3 protein is CASRDRGRASYEQYF. The CDR3 bases are TGTGCCAGCAGAGACAGGGGGCGAGCCTCCTACGAGCAGTACTTC.

The chain carries TRBV30 and TRBJ1-3; possibly TRBD1 for D (5 bases). The CDR3 is 14 residues long. V dropped 0 bases and J dropped 4 bases, with 10 bases sitting between them. Germline CDR1 and CDR2: GTSNPN and SVGIG (reference sequence). For the CDR3, the DNA is TGTGCCTGGAGTGTTGGGGCGGGAGGAAACACCATATATTTT. Protein sequence: CAWSVGAGGNTIYF.

The chain couples TRBV2 to TRBJ1-5; D call uncertain. The germline CDR1 and CDR2 sequences are SNHLY and FYNNEI. There are 14 residues in the CDR3. V was shortened by 6 bases and J by 4 bases, with 13 bases between the two germline ends. The CDR3 bases are TGTGCCAGCAGAGATCAAGCGCAAAATCAGCCCCAGCATTTT. It encodes CASRDQAQNQPQHF. Filled out from reference TRBV2 and TRBJ1-5, the complete variable domain reads EPEVTQTPSHQVTQMGQEVILRCVPISNHLYFYWYRQILGQKVEFLVSFYNNEISEKSEIFDDQFSVERPDGSNFTLKIRSTKLEDSAMYFCASRDQAQNQPQHFGDGTRLSIL.

V and J are TRBV4-1 and TRBJ2-7; D possibly corresponds to TRBD2 (6 bases). The CDR3 sequence is 13 residues long. Germline assignment: CDR1 MGHRA and CDR2 YSYEKL. Deletions cut 1 base from V and 5 bases from J, with 9 bases between. The CDR3 loop is CASSQGPGDEQYF. For the CDR3, the DNA is TGCGCCAGCAGCCAAGGACCGGGGGACGAGCAGTACTTC.

This chain connects TRBV4-2 to TRBJ2-1; possibly TRBD2 for D (5 bases). The germline gives CDR1 LGHNA, CDR2 YNFKEQ. The V end was cut by 1 base, the J end by 0 bases, with 10 bases between. CDR3 length: 16 residues. CDR3 nucleotide sequence: TGTGCCAGCAGCCAAGCCGGTACTAGCTCCTACAATGAGCAGTTCTTC. Translated: CASSQAGTSSYNEQFF.

The chain joins TRBV5-1 to TRBJ2-1; 8 bases agree with TRBD2. J gave up 4 bases and V 0 bases, and 9 bases lay outside the gene matches. The CDR3 is 17 residues long. Germline CDR1 is SGHRS and CDR2 is YFSETQ. The CDR3 loop reads CASSLGTGGVSYNEQFF. The CDR3 DNA follows: TGCGCCAGCAGCTTGGGAACCGGGGGGGTCTCTTACAATGAGCAGTTCTTC.

This clone was detected once. The chain links TRBV6-5 to TRBJ2-2; tentative D call: TRBD2 (6 bases). V gave up 0 bases and J gave up 5 bases, with 13 bases separating them. In germline, CDR1 is MNHEY, CDR2 SVGAGI. CDR3 size: 16 residues. CDR3: CASSYSWNRGTGELFF. CDR3 DNA sequence: TGTGCCAGCAGTTACTCGTGGAATCGGGGGACCGGGGAGCTGTTTTTT.

This chain joins TRBV7-9 and TRBJ2-7, with 10 nucleotides matching TRBD1. This CDR3 spans 15 amino acids. The germline V gene has CDR1 SEHNR and CDR2 FQNEAQ (reference sequence). V gave up 5 bases and J gave up 4 bases; unmatched junction bases: 8. The CDR3 nucleotides are TGTGCCAGCAGCCCAAGGGACAGGGGTTCTTACGAGCAGTACTTC. It specifies CASSPRDRGSYEQYF.